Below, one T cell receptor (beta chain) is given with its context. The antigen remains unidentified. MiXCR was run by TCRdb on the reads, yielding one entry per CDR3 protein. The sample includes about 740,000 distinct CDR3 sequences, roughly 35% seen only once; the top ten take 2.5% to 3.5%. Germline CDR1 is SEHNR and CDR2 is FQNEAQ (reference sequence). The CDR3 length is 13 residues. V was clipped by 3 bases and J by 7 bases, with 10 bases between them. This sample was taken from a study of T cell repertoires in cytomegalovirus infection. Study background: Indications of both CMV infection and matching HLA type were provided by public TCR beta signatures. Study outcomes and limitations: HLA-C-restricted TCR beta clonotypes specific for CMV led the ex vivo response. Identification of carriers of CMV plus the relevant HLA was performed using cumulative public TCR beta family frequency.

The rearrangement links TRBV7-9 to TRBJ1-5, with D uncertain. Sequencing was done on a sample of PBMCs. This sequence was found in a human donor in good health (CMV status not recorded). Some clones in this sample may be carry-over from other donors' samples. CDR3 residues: CASSFPPDQPQHF. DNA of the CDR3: TGTGCCAGCAGCTTTCCGCCAGACCAGCCCCAGCATTTT.